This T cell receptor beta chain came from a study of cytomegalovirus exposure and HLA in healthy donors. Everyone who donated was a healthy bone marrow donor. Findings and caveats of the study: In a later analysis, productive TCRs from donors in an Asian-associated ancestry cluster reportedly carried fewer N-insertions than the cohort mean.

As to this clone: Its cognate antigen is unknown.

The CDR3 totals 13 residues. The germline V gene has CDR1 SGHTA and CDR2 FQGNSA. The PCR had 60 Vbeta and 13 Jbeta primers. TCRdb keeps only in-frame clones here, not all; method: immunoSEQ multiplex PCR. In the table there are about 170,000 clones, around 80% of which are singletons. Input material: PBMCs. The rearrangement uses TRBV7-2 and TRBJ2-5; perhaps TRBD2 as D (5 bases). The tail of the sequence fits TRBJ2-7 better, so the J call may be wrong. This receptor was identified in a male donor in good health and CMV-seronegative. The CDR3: CASSYDYPYEQYF. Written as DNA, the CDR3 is TGTGCCAGCAGCTATGACTACCCGTACGAGCAGTACTTC.